Listed below are T cell receptor beta chains from one sample, sequenced in a study of blood T cell repertoires in COVID-19. Sequenced by immunoSEQ multiplex PCR; TCRdb stores in-frame clones only, minus some. Altogether some 200,000 clones are present, 86% being singletons, with the ten largest covering about 4.8%. Sample: peripheral blood. The origin of the receptors is a man aged 50 or older with acute or convalescent COVID-19. The CDR3 runs from the conserved cysteine through the conserved F or W. A D gene is named only where the DNA matches it firmly. A row's size may be missing; if present it is once, few, many or a size class.

J gene: TRBJ2-5; clone size: NA; V gene: TRBV10-3; D gene: TRBD2; CDR3 DNA: TGTGCCATCAGTGGGGGGAACGGTAGCGGGGCCCCAGGAGAGACCCAGTACTTC; CDR3 protein: CAISGGNGSGAPGETQYF
J gene: TRBJ2-3; clone size: NA; V gene: TRBV6-4; D gene: NA; CDR3 DNA: TGTGCCAGCAAGACTGACTCGACCACAGATACGCAGTATTTT; CDR3 protein: CASKTDSTTDTQYF
J gene: TRBJ1-2; clone size: NA; V gene: TRBV4-1; D gene: NA; CDR3 DNA: TGCGCCAGCAGCCAAGCGAGCACAGTGAATCCTAACTATGGCTACACCTTC; CDR3 protein: CASSQASTVNPNYGYTF
J gene: TRBJ2-7; clone size: NA; V gene: TRBV5-5; D gene: NA; CDR3 DNA: TGTGCCAGCAGCTTGACGCAGGCCTACGAGCAGTACTTC; CDR3 protein: CASSLTQAYEQYF
J gene: TRBJ2-1; clone size: NA; V gene: TRBV27; D gene: NA; CDR3 DNA: TGTGCCAGCAACCCGAGCTCGAGCTCCTACAATGAGCAGTTCTTC; CDR3 protein: CASNPSSSSYNEQFF
J gene: TRBJ1-5; clone size: NA; V gene: TRBV27; D gene: TRBD1; CDR3 DNA: TGTGCCAGCAGTCCAAACAGGGGAAATCAGCCCCAGCATTTT; CDR3 protein: CASSPNRGNQPQHF
J gene: TRBJ1-2; clone size: few; V gene: TRBV5-1; D gene: NA; CDR3 DNA: TGCGCCAGCAGCTTGGCCCTGACAGCCTATGGCTACACCTTC; CDR3 protein: CASSLALTAYGYTF
J gene: TRBJ2-2; clone size: NA; V gene: TRBV5-1; D gene: NA; CDR3 DNA: TGCGCCAGCAGCTTGGCGACAGAGAACACCGGGGAGCTGTTTTTT; CDR3 protein: CASSLATENTGELFF
J gene: TRBJ2-3; clone size: NA; V gene: TRBV5-1; D gene: NA; CDR3 DNA: TGCGCCAGCAGTCCGGGTAGCACAGATACGCAGTATTTT; CDR3 protein: CASSPGSTDTQYF
J gene: TRBJ1-3; clone size: NA; V gene: TRBV19; D gene: NA; CDR3 DNA: TGTGCCAGTAGAAGTCAGGGAAGCTCTGGAAACACCATATATTTT; CDR3 protein: CASRSQGSSGNTIYF
J gene: TRBJ1-1; clone size: NA; V gene: TRBV7-2; D gene: TRBD1; CDR3 DNA: TGTGCCAGCAGCTTAGTGGGGGACAGTACCCTAGAAGCTTTCTTT; CDR3 protein: CASSLVGDSTLEAFF
J gene: TRBJ2-3; clone size: NA; V gene: TRBV2; D gene: NA; CDR3 DNA: TGTGCCAGCAGTAGCGATACGCAGTATTTT; CDR3 protein: CASSSDTQYF
J gene: TRBJ1-2; clone size: once; V gene: TRBV19; D gene: TRBD1; CDR3 DNA: TGTGCCAGTAGTATATTACAGGGGAGAGTAGGAGGCTACACCTTC; CDR3 protein: CASSILQGRVGGYTF
J gene: TRBJ2-7; clone size: NA; V gene: TRBV18; D gene: NA; CDR3 DNA: TGTGCCAGCTCACCATCACTACAGGGCACCCACGAGCAGTACTTC; CDR3 protein: CASSPSLQGTHEQYF
J gene: TRBJ1-6; clone size: NA; V gene: TRBV6-5; D gene: NA; CDR3 DNA: TGTGCCAGCAGTCAACAGAATAATTCACCCCTCCACTTT; CDR3 protein: CASSQQNNSPLHF
J gene: TRBJ2-3; clone size: NA; V gene: TRBV11-2; D gene: TRBD1; CDR3 DNA: TGTGCCAGCAGCTCAACCGGGACAGGGTGGGATACGCAGTATTTT; CDR3 protein: CASSSTGTGWDTQYF
J gene: TRBJ1-1; clone size: once; V gene: TRBV9; D gene: NA; CDR3 DNA: TGTGCCAGCAGCGTAGCTCCGCGGGGGGAGAACACTGAAGCTTTCTTT; CDR3 protein: CASSVAPRGENTEAFF
J gene: TRBJ1-2; clone size: NA; V gene: TRBV11-2; D gene: TRBD1; CDR3 DNA: TGTGCCAGCAGCTTAGGACAGGGTTACTATGGCTACACCTTC; CDR3 protein: CASSLGQGYYGYTF
J gene: TRBJ1-2; clone size: NA; V gene: TRBV4-1; D gene: TRBD1; CDR3 DNA: TGCGCCAGCAGCCAAGATGGCTACAGGGGAATCTATGGCTACACCTTC; CDR3 protein: CASSQDGYRGIYGYTF
J gene: TRBJ1-1; clone size: NA; V gene: TRBV19; D gene: TRBD1; CDR3 DNA: TGTGCCAGTAGACACAGGGGACTCAACACTGAAGCTTTCTTT; CDR3 protein: CASRHRGLNTEAFF
J gene: TRBJ1-6; clone size: NA; V gene: TRBV5-1; D gene: TRBD1; CDR3 DNA: TGCGCCAGCAGCCCATCGGGACAGTTTAATTCACCCCTCCACTTT; CDR3 protein: CASSPSGQFNSPLHF
J gene: TRBJ2-6; clone size: NA; V gene: TRBV4-1; D gene: TRBD1; CDR3 DNA: TGCGCCAGCAGCCAATATGACAGGGGGCGGTCTGGGGCCAACGTCCTGACTTTC; CDR3 protein: CASSQYDRGRSGANVLTF
J gene: TRBJ1-2; clone size: NA; V gene: TRBV5-1; D gene: NA; CDR3 DNA: TGCGCCAGCAGCTTGGATTGGGGCGGCTATGGCTACACCTTC; CDR3 protein: CASSLDWGGYGYTF
J gene: TRBJ2-1; clone size: once; V gene: TRBV28; D gene: NA; CDR3 DNA: TGTGCCAGCAGGTCGACAGGTCCCAATGAGCAGTTCTTC; CDR3 protein: CASRSTGPNEQFF
J gene: TRBJ1-4; clone size: NA; V gene: TRBV19; D gene: TRBD1; CDR3 DNA: TGTGCCAGTAGTACCCCCGGACAGGGGGCAAGTAATGAAAAACTGTTTTTT; CDR3 protein: CASSTPGQGASNEKLFF
J gene: TRBJ1-1; clone size: NA; V gene: TRBV5-1; D gene: NA; CDR3 DNA: TGCGCCAGCAGGCCGGGCGGCGGGCTCACTGAAGCTTTCTTT; CDR3 protein: CASRPGGGLTEAFF
J gene: TRBJ1-5; clone size: NA; V gene: TRBV28; D gene: NA; CDR3 DNA: TGTGCCAGCCAGACCCCAGCGAATAGCAATCAGCCCCAGCATTTT; CDR3 protein: CASQTPANSNQPQHF
J gene: TRBJ2-2; clone size: NA; V gene: TRBV5-4; D gene: TRBD2; CDR3 DNA: TGTGCCAGCAGCTCTTCGACTAGCGGGGTCGGGGAGCTGTTTTTT; CDR3 protein: CASSSSTSGVGELFF
J gene: TRBJ1-5; clone size: NA; V gene: TRBV18; D gene: TRBD1; CDR3 DNA: TGTGCCAGCTCCGGGACAGGGGTAAATCAGCCCCAGCATTTT; CDR3 protein: CASSGTGVNQPQHF
J gene: TRBJ1-1; clone size: NA; V gene: TRBV6-6; D gene: TRBD1; CDR3 DNA: TGTGCCAGCGGTAGACAGGGCGACACTGAAGCTTTCTTT; CDR3 protein: CASGRQGDTEAFF
J gene: TRBJ1-5; clone size: NA; V gene: TRBV4-1; D gene: TRBD1; CDR3 DNA: TGCGCCAGCAGCCAAGAGTCGGGGGGACAGGGCAATCAGCCCCAGCATTTT; CDR3 protein: CASSQESGGQGNQPQHF
J gene: TRBJ1-4; clone size: NA; V gene: TRBV30; D gene: TRBD1; CDR3 DNA: TGTGCCTGGAGCCGAAACAGGGGGGTAATTGAAAAACTGTTTTTT; CDR3 protein: CAWSRNRGVIEKLFF
J gene: TRBJ2-3; clone size: NA; V gene: TRBV18; D gene: NA; CDR3 DNA: TGTGCCAGCTCACCAACCTACACAGATACGCAGTATTTT; CDR3 protein: CASSPTYTDTQYF
J gene: TRBJ1-1; clone size: once; V gene: TRBV20-1; D gene: NA; CDR3 DNA: TGCAGTGCTAGTGCGGCGGGGGGGGCATTCACTGAAGCTTTCTTT; CDR3 protein: CSASAAGGAFTEAFF
J gene: TRBJ2-3; clone size: NA; V gene: TRBV19; D gene: NA; CDR3 DNA: TGTGCCAGTAGTATAGGTAGTCAGAGGGATACGCAGTATTTT; CDR3 protein: CASSIGSQRDTQYF
J gene: TRBJ1-4; clone size: NA; V gene: TRBV21-1; D gene: NA; CDR3 DNA: TGTGCCAGCAGCATAAAGGGAGGGAGGACAACTAATGAAAAACTGTTTTTT; CDR3 protein: CASSIKGGRTTNEKLFF
J gene: TRBJ2-3; clone size: NA; V gene: TRBV27; D gene: TRBD1; CDR3 DNA: TGTGCCAGCAGGCGACAGGGGGGAGATACGCAGTATTTT; CDR3 protein: CASRRQGGDTQYF
J gene: TRBJ1-2; clone size: NA; V gene: TRBV29-1; D gene: TRBD1; CDR3 DNA: TGCAGCTCTACTGCCGGGACAGCTAATGGCTACACCTTC; CDR3 protein: CSSTAGTANGYTF
J gene: TRBJ1-6; clone size: NA; V gene: TRBV29-1; D gene: NA; CDR3 DNA: TGCAGCGTTGGGGCAACCAATAATTCACCCCTCCACTTT; CDR3 protein: CSVGATNNSPLHF
J gene: TRBJ1-2; clone size: few; V gene: TRBV6-1; D gene: TRBD1; CDR3 DNA: TGTGCCAGCAGTGATAGACAGGGGAACTATGGCTACACCTTC; CDR3 protein: CASSDRQGNYGYTF
J gene: TRBJ2-1; clone size: NA; V gene: TRBV6-5; D gene: NA; CDR3 DNA: TGTGCCAGCAGTTCGTCTAGCGCGGGCTCCTACAATGAGCAGTTCTTC; CDR3 protein: CASSSSSAGSYNEQFF
J gene: TRBJ2-5; clone size: NA; V gene: TRBV24-1; D gene: NA; CDR3 DNA: TGTGCCACCAGTGGCCCACGCGGAGAGACCCAGTACTTC; CDR3 protein: CATSGPRGETQYF
J gene: TRBJ2-2; clone size: NA; V gene: TRBV3-1/TRBV3-2; D gene: TRBD1; CDR3 DNA: TGTGCCAGCAGCCTACGGACAGGGGGCTTCGGCGGGGAGCTGTTTTTT; CDR3 protein: CASSLRTGGFGGELFF
J gene: TRBJ1-6; clone size: NA; V gene: TRBV5-1; D gene: TRBD1; CDR3 DNA: TGCGCCAGCAGCCTCCCCGGGACAGGCTATTCACCCCTCCACTTT; CDR3 protein: CASSLPGTGYSPLHF
J gene: TRBJ2-7; clone size: NA; V gene: TRBV29-1; D gene: TRBD1; CDR3 DNA: TGCAGCGTTCGACCACAGGGGAACTACGAGCAGTACTTC; CDR3 protein: CSVRPQGNYEQYF
J gene: TRBJ1-6; clone size: once; V gene: TRBV7-8; D gene: NA; CDR3 DNA: TGTGCCAGCAGCTTAGTTACAGCGGCACCCCTCCACTTT; CDR3 protein: CASSLVTAAPLHF
J gene: TRBJ1-3; clone size: NA; V gene: TRBV4-2; D gene: NA; CDR3 DNA: TGTGCCAGCAGCCAAGCCGACAGCTCTGGAAACACCATATATTTT; CDR3 protein: CASSQADSSGNTIYF
J gene: TRBJ1-5; clone size: NA; V gene: TRBV2; D gene: NA; CDR3 DNA: TGTGCCAGCAGTCCCCAGGGTCGGGCCCAGCATTTT; CDR3 protein: CASSPQGRAQHF
J gene: TRBJ1-3; clone size: NA; V gene: TRBV18; D gene: TRBD1; CDR3 DNA: TGTGCCAGCCCAGACAGGGGCCACTTGGCTGGAAACACCATATATTTT; CDR3 protein: CASPDRGHLAGNTIYF
J gene: TRBJ1-2; clone size: NA; V gene: TRBV12-3/TRBV12-4; D gene: NA; CDR3 DNA: TGTGCCAGCAGGTCCGACAGGCGCTATGGCTACACCTTC; CDR3 protein: CASRSDRRYGYTF
J gene: TRBJ1-1; clone size: NA; V gene: TRBV2; D gene: TRBD1; CDR3 DNA: TGTGCCGTACAGGGGGAGCACACTGAAGCTTTCTTT; CDR3 protein: CAVQGEHTEAFF
J gene: TRBJ2-7; clone size: NA; V gene: TRBV6-1; D gene: NA; CDR3 DNA: TGTGCCAGCAGTGAAGCGATGCAGGGCCAGTACTTC; CDR3 protein: CASSEAMQGQYF